These 25 T cell receptor beta chains were sequenced from one sample in a study of a mutant IDH1 vaccine in newly diagnosed glioma. Time point described: week 47, end of study. The study gave 300 ug of mutant IDH1 20-mer peptide per vaccine dose, with topical imiquimod. No cognate antigen is known for these TCRs. The table came from immunoSEQ multiplex PCR; TCRdb's copy has only in-frame clones and leaves some out. The profile shows approximately 52,000 clones, roughly 72% of them singletons. The sequenced sample was PBMCs, obtained from a glioma patient whose treatment included an IDH1 peptide vaccine. The receptors come from a woman aged 40 to 50 with glioma. Some clones in this sample may be carry-over from other donors' samples.

The chain recombines TRBV7-8 with TRBJ1-5; D not certain. This CDR3 has 15 amino acids. Trimming removed 4 bases at V and 10 bases at J, with 20 bases between. Germline loops: CDR1 SGHVS, CDR2 FQNEAQ. CDR3 nucleotide sequence: TGTGCCAGCAGCTCCACCGGACGGCTCCAGGAACCCCAGCATTTT. Translating gives CASSSTGRLQEPQHF.

This clone was observed a handful of times. The CDR3 sequence is CASSYSHGALQETQYF. As DNA, the CDR3 is TGTGCCAGCAGTTACTCACACGGGGCTCTCCAAGAGACCCAGTACTTC. The chain has TRBV6-5 and TRBJ2-5; D might be TRBD1 or TRBD2, each matching 5 bases. Trimming shortened V by 0 bases and J by 1 base, and 12 bases separated the two germline ends. Germline CDR1 and CDR2: MNHEY and SVGAGI. The CDR3 runs to 16 residues.

The CDR3 DNA is TGTGCCAGCAGCTTGTCCCCCAGGGGCCAGGAGACCCAGTACTTC. Translated: CASSLSPRGQETQYF. This chain connects TRBV5-4 to TRBJ2-5, with D tentatively TRBD1 (6 bases). Per the germline V gene, CDR1 is SGHNT and CDR2 is YYREEE (reference sequence). V was pared by 1 base and J by 5 bases, with 15 bases between. The CDR3 loop spans 15 amino acids.

The CDR3 loop is CSVGQGSRETQYF. The CDR3 nucleotides read TGCAGCGTTGGCCAGGGTAGCCGAGAGACCCAGTACTTC. The V call is TRBV29-1, the J call TRBJ2-5, with D perhaps matching TRBD1 (5 bases). The CDR3 has 13 amino acids. V dropped 4 bases and J dropped 4 bases, with 13 bases sitting between them. The V gene's germline CDR1 is SQVTM and CDR2 ANQGSEA. Looking up the rest from reference TRBV29-1 and TRBJ2-5 gives the full variable domain: SAVISQKPSRDICQRGTSLTIQCQVDSQVTMMFWYRQQPGQSLTLIATANQGSEATYESGFVIDKFPISRPNLTFSTLTVSNMSPEDSSIYLCSVGQGSRETQYFGPGTRLLVL.

Only a few counts were recorded for this clone. This chain links TRBV5-4 with TRBJ2-2, with D tentatively TRBD1 (5 bases). Between the trimmed V and J ends, which lost 0 bases and 2 bases, there was a span of 8 bases. Per the germline V gene, CDR1 is SGHNT and CDR2 is YYREEE (reference sequence). The CDR3 consists of 15 residues. The CDR3 region is CASSLVTGNTGELFF. CDR3 sequence (DNA): TGTGCCAGCAGCTTGGTAACAGGAAACACCGGGGAGCTGTTTTTT.

The genes are TRBV7-2 and TRBJ2-7; weak D call: TRBD1 (6 bases). CDR1 is SGHTA, CDR2 FQGNSA, per germline. The CDR3 has 15 residues. The V end lost 10 bases, the J end lost 8 bases, and 27 bases lay between the germline ends. CDR3 DNA: TGTGCCACCCGACCCGGGACATCAGGCTACGGAAAGCAGTACTTC. Translated: CATRPGTSGYGKQYF.

J is TRBJ1-1 and V is TRBV5-4; D remains ambiguous. The ends were cut back, 5 bases at V and 7 bases at J, with 12 bases in the middle. In germline, CDR1 is SGHNT, CDR2 YYREEE (reference sequence). The CDR3 has 12 amino acids. The chain's CDR3 is CASRPGKGEAFF. The CDR3 nucleotides read TGTGCCAGCAGACCCGGTAAGGGTGAAGCTTTCTTT. Full variable domain (outside the CDR3, taken from reference TRBV5-4 and TRBJ1-1): ETGVTQSPTHLIKTRGQQVTLRCSSQSGHNTVSWYQQALGQGPQFIFQYYREEENGRGNFPPRFSGLQFPNYSSELNVNALELDDSALYLCASRPGKGEAFFGQGTRLTVV.

This sequence joins TRBV18 and TRBJ1-4; TRBD1 matches 7 bases. Trimming took 5 bases from V and 6 from J; bases not matched to a gene: 9. Germline lookup yields CDR1 KGHSH and CDR2 LQKENI. This CDR3 is 15 amino acids long. CDR3 bases: TGTGCCAGCTCAGCGACAGGGATGGGATATGAAAAACTGTTTTTT. Its protein is CASSATGMGYEKLFF.

Here the CDR3 reads CASSIASGGQETQYF. The CDR3 nucleotides are TGTGCCAGTAGTATAGCTAGCGGGGGACAAGAGACCCAGTACTTC. The V gene is TRBV19, the J gene TRBJ2-5, with 10 bases identical to TRBD2. The CDR3 is 15 amino acids. Germline-derived CDR1 and CDR2 are LNHDA and SQIVND (reference sequence). Germline trimming cut 1 base from V and 2 bases from J; bases unmatched to any gene: 1.

J is TRBJ1-5 and V is TRBV19; TRBD1 matches at 9 bases. Germline values: CDR1 LNHDA, CDR2 SQIVND (reference sequence). V lost 4 bases, J lost 0 bases, and 4 bases stayed unmatched. This CDR3 comprises 16 residues. The CDR3 spells CASSKNRGLSNQPQHF. The CDR3 nucleotides are TGTGCCAGTAGTAAAAACAGGGGGCTTAGCAATCAGCCCCAGCATTTT.

This clone was counted only a few times. The chain links TRBV7-9 to TRBJ1-1, with D perhaps TRBD1 (6 bases). The CDR3 is made up of 13 amino acids. Germline-derived CDR1 and CDR2 are SEHNR and FQNEAQ (reference sequence). V shed 4 bases and J shed 7 bases, with 13 bases lying between them. CDR3 sequence reads: CASSSRGGIEAFF. The CDR3 DNA reads TGTGCCAGCAGCTCTAGAGGGGGGATTGAAGCTTTCTTT. The full variable domain, in which reference TRBV7-9 and TRBJ1-1 provide the parts outside the CDR3, is DTGVSQNPRHKITKRGQNVTFRCDPISEHNRLYWYRQTLGQGPEFLTYFQNEAQLEKSRLLSDRFSAERPKGSFSTLEIQRTEQGDSAMYLCASSSRGGIEAFFGQGTRLTVV.

This clone was seen only a few times. The chain recombines TRBV15 with TRBJ1-5; D ambiguous. This CDR3 is 15 amino acids long. V was trimmed by 0 bases and J by 5 bases, leaving 11 bases between them. Germline V gene data show CDR1 as LNHNV and CDR2 as YYDKDF (reference sequence). In DNA form, the CDR3 reads TGTGCCACCAGCAGAGATGTCGCCTGGGATCAGCCCCAGCATTTT. It translates to CATSRDVAWDQPQHF.

The chain carries TRBV14 and TRBJ2-5; possibly TRBD1 for D (5 bases). The length of the CDR3 is 15 residues. The V end was cut by 4 bases, the J end by 4 bases, with 16 bases between. CDR1 and CDR2 from the germline V gene are SGHDN and FVKESK. CDR3 in amino acids: CASSRVQGSGETQYF. DNA of the CDR3: TGTGCCAGCAGCCGCGTCCAGGGCAGTGGAGAGACCCAGTACTTC.

This clone was seen only a few times. The chain recombines TRBV7-2 with TRBJ2-3; TRBD2 agrees at 9 bases. V was clipped by 5 bases and J by 4 bases; unmatched bases: 10. Germline CDR1 SGHTA, CDR2 FQGNSA. The CDR3 consists of 16 residues. In DNA form, the CDR3 reads TGTGCCAGCAGCCCAGGCGCGGGGGGGTGGGCAGATACGCAGTATTTT. Residues: CASSPGAGGWADTQYF.

V and J are TRBV9 and TRBJ1-4; D uncertain. The CDR3 loop spans 15 amino acids. The V gene's germline CDR1 is SGDLS and CDR2 YYNGEE. V lost 4 bases, J lost 2 bases, and 12 bases lay in between. The chain's CDR3 is CASSPSGRTNEKLFF. The CDR3 DNA is TGTGCCAGCAGCCCTAGTGGGAGGACTAATGAAAAACTGTTTTTT.

V is TRBV9 and J is TRBJ2-7; 10 bases line up with TRBD1. Germline CDR1 SGDLS, CDR2 YYNGEE. V lost 3 bases, J lost 5 bases, and 2 bases stayed unmatched. The CDR3 totals 13 residues. CDR3 loop: CASSGTGGNEQYF. In DNA, the CDR3 is TGTGCCAGCAGCGGGACAGGGGGTAACGAGCAGTACTTC.

The rearrangement joins TRBV7-9 to TRBJ2-1, with D unresolved. In germline, CDR1 is SEHNR, CDR2 FQNEAQ (reference sequence). Trimming removed 6 bases from V and 6 bases from J, with 15 bases in between. This CDR3 spans 14 amino acids. In DNA form, the CDR3 reads TGTGCCAGCAGTCCTGGGTGGGTCGGCAATGAGCAGTTCTTC. Its protein product is CASSPGWVGNEQFF.

This chain links TRBV9 with TRBJ2-3, with 9 nucleotides matching TRBD2. With V trimmed by 4 bases and J by 0 bases, 6 bases remained unmatched. CDR1 and CDR2 (germline): SGDLS, YYNGEE. The CDR3 covers 16 residues. CDR3 loop: CASSRSGGFSTDTQYF. The CDR3 nucleotides are TGTGCCAGCAGCCGTAGCGGGGGTTTCAGCACAGATACGCAGTATTTT.

This sequence joins TRBV5-1 and TRBJ1-6; 8 bases fit TRBD1. V gave up 4 bases and J gave up 0 bases; unmatched junction bases: 6. The CDR3 is 17 amino acids. Germline lookup yields CDR1 SGHRS and CDR2 YFSETQ. This chain's CDR3 is CASSLGQASSYNSPLHF. Here the CDR3 DNA reads TGCGCCAGCAGCCTGGGACAGGCGAGCTCCTATAATTCACCCCTCCACTTT.

The genes are TRBV29-1 and TRBJ1-3, with no clear D. V lost 2 bases, J lost 0 bases, and 8 bases lay in between. The CDR3 spans 14 residues. Per the germline V gene, CDR1 is SQVTM and CDR2 is ANQGSEA. CDR3 coding DNA: TGCAGCGTTGAACCGTTAAGCTCTGGAAACACCATATATTTT. Translation: CSVEPLSSGNTIYF.

This chain uses TRBV2 with TRBJ1-2; possible D gene TRBD1, 5 bases. V was pared by 7 bases and J by 7 bases, with 10 bases between. Per germline, CDR1 SNHLY and CDR2 FYNNEI. CDR3 length: 11 amino acids. CDR3 bases: TGTGCCAGCAAGGGACTTCGTGGCTACACCTTC. Protein: CASKGLRGYTF.

The J gene is TRBJ1-6, the V gene TRBV7-9, with unresolved D. Trimming shortened V by 6 bases and J by 0 bases, and 15 bases separated the two germline ends. The CDR3 is 17 amino acids. Per germline, CDR1 SEHNR and CDR2 FQNEAQ (reference sequence). The CDR3, as DNA: TGTGCCAGCAGTCCTAGTGGACCGAACTCCTATAATTCACCCCTCCACTTT. This gives the protein CASSPSGPNSYNSPLHF.

The chain recombines TRBV5-5 with TRBJ2-2; D unresolved. This CDR3 spans 16 amino acids. CDR1 SGHKS and CDR2 YYEKEE come from the germline V gene (reference sequence). The V end lost 3 bases, the J end lost 2 bases, and 14 bases lay between the germline ends. This CDR3 is CASSSHGRGNTGELFF. For the CDR3, the DNA is TGTGCCAGCAGCTCGCACGGGCGAGGAAACACCGGGGAGCTGTTTTTT. Supplemented by reference TRBV5-5 and TRBJ2-2, the full variable domain reads DAGVTQSPTHLIKTRGQQVTLRCSPISGHKSVSWYQQVLGQGPQFIFQYYEKEERGRGNFPDRFSARQFPNYSSELNVNALLLGDSALYLCASSSHGRGNTGELFFGEGSRLTVL.

This chain uses TRBV5-6 with TRBJ2-3; unclear D gene. CDR1 SGHDT and CDR2 YYEEEE come from the germline V gene. This CDR3 spans 13 amino acids. The V end was cut by 0 bases, the J end by 2 bases, with 4 bases between. The CDR3 loop is CASSLGITDTQYF. The CDR3, as DNA: TGTGCCAGCAGCTTGGGAATCACAGATACGCAGTATTTT. Drawing the rest from reference TRBV5-6 and TRBJ2-3, the complete variable domain is DAGVTQSPTHLIKTRGQQVTLRCSPKSGHDTVSWYQQALGQGPQFIFQYYEEEERQRGNFPDRFSGHQFPNYSSELNVNALLLGDSALYLCASSLGITDTQYFGPGTRLTVL.

The V gene is TRBV6-5, the J gene TRBJ2-1; D is perhaps TRBD1 or TRBD2 (5 bases each). The V gene's germline CDR1 is MNHEY and CDR2 SVGAGI. The CDR3 runs 16 residues. Trimming stripped 0 bases from V and 1 base from J, with 10 bases between. The CDR3 is CASSYSGETSYNEQFF. CDR3 in DNA: TGTGCCAGCAGTTACTCGGGGGAGACATCCTACAATGAGCAGTTCTTC.